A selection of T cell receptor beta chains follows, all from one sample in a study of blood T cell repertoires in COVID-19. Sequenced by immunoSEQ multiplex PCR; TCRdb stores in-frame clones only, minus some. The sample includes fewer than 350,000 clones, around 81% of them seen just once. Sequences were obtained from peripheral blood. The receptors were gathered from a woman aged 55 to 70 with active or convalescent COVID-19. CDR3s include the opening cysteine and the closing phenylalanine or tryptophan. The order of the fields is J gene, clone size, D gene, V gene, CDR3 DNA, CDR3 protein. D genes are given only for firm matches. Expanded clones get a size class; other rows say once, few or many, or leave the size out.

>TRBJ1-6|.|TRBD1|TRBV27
TGTGCCAGCAGTTCGGACAGGAATTCACCCCTCCACTTT
CASSSDRNSPLHF
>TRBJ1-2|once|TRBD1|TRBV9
TGTGCCAGCAGCGTAGGGCAGGGGGCTCAGGATGGCTACACCTTC
CASSVGQGAQDGYTF
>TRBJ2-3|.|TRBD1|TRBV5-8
TGTGCCAGCAGTGGTGGGACAGGGGTTGGCACAGATACGCAGTATTTT
CASSGGTGVGTDTQYF
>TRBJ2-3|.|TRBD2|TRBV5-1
TGCGCCAGCAGCAGGGTTGTTAGCGGGGCGAGCACAGATACGCAGTATTTT
CASSRVVSGASTDTQYF
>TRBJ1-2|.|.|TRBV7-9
TGTGCCAGCAGCGGACCCGGGGTCCACTATGGCTACACCTTC
CASSGPGVHYGYTF
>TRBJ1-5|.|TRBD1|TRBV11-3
TGTGCCAGCAGCTTAGCAGGGGGCTATAGCAATCAGCCCCAGCATTTT
CASSLAGGYSNQPQHF
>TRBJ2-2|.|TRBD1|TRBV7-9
TGTGCCAGCAGCTATAGTCCCGGGACAGGTACTACCGGGGAGCTGTTTTTT
CASSYSPGTGTTGELFF
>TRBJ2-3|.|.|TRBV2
TGTGCCAGCCGGGACTCCGCAAGAGATACGCAGTATTTT
CASRDSARDTQYF
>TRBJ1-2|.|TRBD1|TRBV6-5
TGTGCCAGCAGCGCGGGACGAGGGGGCCGGGGTGGCTACACCTTC
CASSAGRGGRGGYTF
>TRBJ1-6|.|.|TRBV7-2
TGTGCCAGCAGCTTTGGGGAGGGGAACTCACCCCTCCACTTT
CASSFGEGNSPLHF
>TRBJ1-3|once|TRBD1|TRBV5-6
TGTGCCAGCAGACTACAGGGGGGGACTATGGAAAGAAACACCATATATTTT
CASRLQGGTMERNTIYF
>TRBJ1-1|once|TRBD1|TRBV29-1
TGCAGCGTTAACCCCCGGGACAGGGGCCCCTTGCCCACTGAAGCTTTCTTT
CSVNPRDRGPLPTEAFF
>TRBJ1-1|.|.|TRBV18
TGTGCCAGCTCACCCGGTAATACTTTGAACACTGAAGCTTTCTTT
CASSPGNTLNTEAFF
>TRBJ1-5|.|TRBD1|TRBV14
TGTGCCAGCAGCCAAGAACAGGGGGGCGGGGATAGTCAGCCCCAGCATTTT
CASSQEQGGGDSQPQHF
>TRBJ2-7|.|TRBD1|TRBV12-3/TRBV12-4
TGTGCCAGCAGCAGGACAGGGCTCGAGCAGTACTTC
CASSRTGLEQYF
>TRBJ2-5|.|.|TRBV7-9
TGTGCCAGCAGGCCACTGGTGGCGGGCCTGCAAGAGACCCAGTACTTC
CASRPLVAGLQETQYF
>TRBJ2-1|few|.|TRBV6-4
TGTGCCAGCAGATCCAATGCATACAGCTACAATGAGCAGTTCTTC
CASRSNAYSYNEQFF
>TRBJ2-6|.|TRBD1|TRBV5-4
TGTGCCAGCAGCCCTCAGGGGGTTGGGGCCAACGTCCTGACTTTC
CASSPQGVGANVLTF
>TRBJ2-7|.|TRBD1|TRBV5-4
TGTGCCAGCAGCTTGGACAGGGGGTACGAGCAGTACTTC
CASSLDRGYEQYF
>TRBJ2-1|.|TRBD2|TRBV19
TGTGCCAGTACCGCGGGGGGCGTCTCCTACAATGAGCAGTTCTTC
CASTAGGVSYNEQFF
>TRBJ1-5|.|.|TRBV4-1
TGCGCCAGCAGCCAAGAAGAGGCGAGCAATCAGCCCCAGCATTTT
CASSQEEASNQPQHF
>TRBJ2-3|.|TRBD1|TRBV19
TGTGCCAGTAGTGTGACCGGGACAGGGATGGGGGGCACAGATACGCAGTATTTT
CASSVTGTGMGGTDTQYF
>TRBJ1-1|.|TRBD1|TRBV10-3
TGTGCCATCACCAATACAGGACAGGGTACCACTGAAGCTTTCTTT
CAITNTGQGTTEAFF
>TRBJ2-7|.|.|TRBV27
TGTGCCAGCAGTTTACGGGACAACTCCTACGAGCAGTACTTC
CASSLRDNSYEQYF
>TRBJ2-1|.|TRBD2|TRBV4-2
TGTGCCAGCAGCCCGGGGACTAGCGGGCCCAGCTCCTACAATGAGCAGTTCTTC
CASSPGTSGPSSYNEQFF
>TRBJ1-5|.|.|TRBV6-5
TGTGCCAGCACTAACGGGGATCAGCCCCAGCATTTT
CASTNGDQPQHF
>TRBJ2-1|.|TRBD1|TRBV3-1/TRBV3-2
TGTGCCAGCAGCCAAGCCCACAGGGGGTTTTGGAACAATGAGCAGTTCTTC
CASSQAHRGFWNNEQFF
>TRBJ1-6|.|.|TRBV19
TGTGCCAGTAGTCCCGGAGGCGGGGTGAATTCACCCCTCCACTTT
CASSPGGGVNSPLHF
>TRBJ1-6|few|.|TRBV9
TGTGCCAGCAGTAAACGGGGGACTGTATATAATTCACCCCTCCACTTT
CASSKRGTVYNSPLHF
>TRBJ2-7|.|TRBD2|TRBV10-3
TGTGCCATCAGTGAGACTAGCGGGGGGCTTACAAACTACGAGCAGTACTTC
CAISETSGGLTNYEQYF
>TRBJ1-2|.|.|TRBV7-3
TGTGCCAGCAGCTTAACGTCCAGGACTGCCACAAATGGCTACACCTTC
CASSLTSRTATNGYTF
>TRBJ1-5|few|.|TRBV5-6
TGTGCCAGCAGCTTTTCGCCAGGATTCAATCAGCCCCAGCATTTT
CASSFSPGFNQPQHF
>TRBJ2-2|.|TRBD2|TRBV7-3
TGTGCCAGCAGCTTAAACCCCCCCTCTAGCGGGGGGTACACCGGGGAGCTGTTTTTT
CASSLNPPSSGGYTGELFF
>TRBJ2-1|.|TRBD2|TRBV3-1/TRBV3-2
TGTGCCAGCAGCCAAGTTAGGACTAGCAATGAGCAGTTCTTC
CASSQVRTSNEQFF
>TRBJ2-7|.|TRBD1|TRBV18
TGTGCCAGCTCAGCGGAGGCGGGTGGGTGGCCCCTGGACAGGGGATTCTTC
CASSAEAGGWPLDRGFF
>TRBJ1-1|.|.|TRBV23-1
TGCGCCAGCAGTCCGAGAGCAGGGTCAGACACTGAAGCTTTCTTT
CASSPRAGSDTEAFF
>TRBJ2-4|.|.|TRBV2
TGTGCCAGCAGTGACTGGGCGCGGGGCGGAACCAAAAACATTCAGTACTTC
CASSDWARGGTKNIQYF
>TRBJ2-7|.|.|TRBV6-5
TGTGCCAGCAGTTACTCGGCACAGTCTGCTGGCTACGAGCAGTACTTC
CASSYSAQSAGYEQYF
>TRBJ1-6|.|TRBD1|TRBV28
TGTGCCAGCAGTCTCGGACAGGGAAATTCACCCCTCCACTTT
CASSLGQGNSPLHF
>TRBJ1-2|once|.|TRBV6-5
TGTGCCAGCAGTTACTCGCCGCGTCGGGACTATGGCTACACCTTC
CASSYSPRRDYGYTF